This T cell receptor beta chain was obtained from a study of T-cell memory formation after mild COVID-19. Findings of the study overall: CD4+ contracting clones were found mainly in CM and EM, and CD8+ ones in EMRA. The appearance of some responding clones in pre-infection memory suggested that cross-reactive memory joined.

There are a few counts of this clonotype. As yet, its antigen is unknown. The CDR3 has 15 amino acids. Germline V lookup: CDR1 SGHRS, CDR2 YFSETQ. Trimming cost V 0 bases and J 2 bases, with 11 bases left between them. TCRdb recomputed calls from the 5' RACE reads with MiXCR, one row per CDR3 protein. The table shows 85,000 to 120,000 distinct CDR3 sequences, with around 12% occurring only once. The V gene is TRBV5-1, the J gene TRBJ2-5, with no clear D. Sequencing used PBMCs or a T cell subset sorted from them (not recorded which). This sequence was found in an adult woman who had mild COVID-19 (a few samples of this study predate the infection). Cell type and time point are not known. CDR3: CASSLDGDLQETQYF. The CDR3 nucleotides are TGCGCCAGCAGCTTGGATGGAGACCTTCAAGAGACCCAGTACTTC.